This T cell receptor beta chain derives from a study of blood T cell repertoires in COVID-19. Study-wide background: From the United States, Italy and Spain came samples of acute and convalescent COVID-19. T cells, B-cell-depleted T cells, or PBMCs provided the cDNA or gDNA that served as material.

As handled by the study authors: Scientists estimated how many nucleated cells there were by amplifying reference gene primers. The protocol was immunoSEQ multiplex PCR, while the TCRdb copy is restricted to in-frame clones and leaves out a portion. V, J and clone size are those of that table, while D and trimming were read from the DNA. Counted here are under 300,000 clones, roughly 82% occurring once; the ten biggest clones make up under 2.5%. The TCR comes from a man aged 35 to 55 who had recovered from COVID-19. Sequencing input: peripheral blood.

The CDR3 bases are TGTGCCAGCAGCACCGGGGGAATGGGGGAAAAACTGTTTTTT. Translating it yields CASSTGGMGEKLFF. This rearrangement joins TRBV6-5 to TRBJ1-4; weak D call: TRBD1 (5 bases). The CDR3 is 14 amino acids. Trimming stripped 6 bases from V and 8 bases from J, with 16 bases between. Looked up from germline, CDR1 is MNHEY and CDR2 is SVGAGI.